Listed below are T cell receptor beta chains from one sample, sequenced in a study of regulatory dendritic cells for organ transplantation. Measured with immunoSEQ multiplex PCR; TCRdb has only the in-frame clones, and not every one. The table lists approximately 22,000 clones, 85% to 90% of them singletons. Their antigen targets remain unknown. What was sequenced was naive CD4+ T cells from blood cultured with dendritic cells. Receptor source: a human donor in good health. Both conserved end residues are part of each CDR3. The D gene is left open where the match is weak. Where a row states a size, it is once, few, many or the class of an expanded clone; other rows omit it.

TRBD1	-	TRBJ1-5	TRBV13	CASSRRTDRDNQPQHF	TGTGCCAGCAGCCGGCGGACTGACAGGGACAATCAGCCCCAGCATTTT
TRBD2	-	TRBJ2-1	TRBV5-1	CASSLAGTSGRVVYNEQFF	TGCGCCAGCAGCTTGGCGGGGACTAGCGGGAGAGTGGTCTACAATGAGCAGTTCTTC
TRBD2	-	TRBJ2-1	TRBV9	CASTKGLAGVYEQFF	TGTGCCAGCACCAAAGGACTAGCGGGAGTCTATGAGCAGTTCTTC
-	-	TRBJ2-7	TRBV28	CASSLGGRYEQYF	TGTGCCAGCAGTTTGGGGGGCAGGTACGAGCAGTACTTC
TRBD2	-	TRBJ2-3	TRBV4-2	CASSPRGAGGADTQYF	TGTGCCAGCAGTCCAAGAGGGGCCGGGGGGGCAGATACGCAGTATTTT
-	-	TRBJ1-1	TRBV7-9	CASSAVRVWAEAFF	TGTGCCAGCAGCGCCGTCCGGGTATGGGCTGAAGCTTTCTTT
-	few	TRBJ1-2	TRBV30	CAWSAALNYGYTF	TGTGCCTGGAGCGCCGCGCTGAACTATGGCTACACCTTC
-	-	TRBJ2-5	TRBV9	CASSVAPVSAVRETQYF	TGTGCCAGCAGCGTAGCCCCCGTTAGCGCGGTCCGGGAGACCCAGTACTTC
-	few	TRBJ2-2	TRBV19	CASSIALPANTGELFF	TGTGCCAGTAGTATAGCTTTACCCGCGAACACCGGGGAGCTGTTTTTT
-	-	TRBJ2-5	TRBV4-3	CASSQRSEETQYF	TGCGCCAGCAGCCAACGGTCCGAGGAGACCCAGTACTTC
-	-	TRBJ2-3	TRBV27	CASSWGNRDTQYF	TGTGCCAGCAGTTGGGGGAACAGGGATACGCAGTATTTT
TRBD1	few	TRBJ1-2	TRBV6-1	CASTQGGLPYGYTF	TGTGCCAGCACCCAGGGGGGGCTTCCCTATGGCTACACCTTC
TRBD1	-	TRBJ2-5	TRBV28	CASSFRDRQETQYF	TGTGCCAGCAGTTTCCGGGACAGACAAGAGACCCAGTACTTC
TRBD1	-	TRBJ1-4	TRBV29-1	CSAAAGTGVEKLFF	TGCAGCGCCGCCGCCGGGACAGGGGTCGAAAAACTGTTTTTT
-	-	TRBJ2-5	TRBV2	CASSEAMDSQETQYF	TGTGCCAGCAGTGAAGCGATGGACAGCCAAGAGACCCAGTACTTC
TRBD1	-	TRBJ2-7	TRBV28	CASSADRVHEQYF	TGTGCCAGCAGCGCGGACAGGGTCCACGAGCAGTACTTC
TRBD2	-	TRBJ2-1	TRBV7-8	CASSYRGLAVREQFF	TGTGCCAGCAGCTACCGTGGACTAGCTGTGCGTGAGCAGTTCTTC
-	once	TRBJ1-3	TRBV7-6	CASSLAGSGNTIYF	TGTGCCAGCAGCTTAGCAGGCTCTGGAAACACCATATATTTT
TRBD2	-	TRBJ2-5	TRBV5-1	CASSLVAAGSETQYF	TGCGCCAGCAGCTTGGTAGCAGCGGGATCAGAGACCCAGTACTTC
-	-	TRBJ2-2	TRBV7-2	CASSFQERSGELFF	TGTGCCAGCAGCTTCCAGGAGAGGTCAGGGGAGCTGTTTTTT
TRBD2	-	TRBJ2-1	TRBV18	CASSPSSGSLIEQFF	TGTGCCAGCTCACCGTCTAGCGGGAGTCTCATTGAGCAGTTCTTC
TRBD2	-	TRBJ2-7	TRBV10-2	CASSVVHRSGGAYEQYF	TGCGCCAGCAGTGTAGTCCACCGTAGCGGGGGGGCCTACGAGCAGTACTTC
-	-	TRBJ2-3	TRBV19	CASSILLTDTQYF	TGTGCCAGTAGTATTCTTCTCACAGATACGCAGTATTTT
-	-	TRBJ1-5	TRBV7-2	CASSFTRTGRTQHF	TGTGCCAGCAGCTTTACTCGTACAGGGAGGACCCAGCATTTT
-	-	TRBJ2-3	TRBV14	CASSRRQGSTDTQYF	TGTGCCAGCAGCCGGCGGCAGGGAAGCACAGATACGCAGTATTTT
-	-	TRBJ2-3	TRBV10-3	CATGEDTQYF	TGTGCTACCGGGGAAGATACGCAGTATTTT
-	-	TRBJ2-7	TRBV30	CAWSLRTVMYEQYF	TGTGCCTGGAGTTTGCGGACAGTAATGTACGAGCAGTACTTC
-	-	TRBJ1-3	TRBV29-1	CSVLTDGGSGNTIYF	TGCAGCGTTCTGACGGACGGTGGCTCTGGAAACACCATATATTTT
-	-	TRBJ1-2	TRBV6-6	CASSWQQGLNYGYTF	TGTGCCAGCAGTTGGCAACAGGGTTTAAACTATGGCTACACCTTC
-	-	TRBJ2-1	TRBV28	CASSSGGGSSYNEQFF	TGTGCCAGCAGCTCCGGAGGGGGGAGCTCCTACAATGAGCAGTTCTTC
TRBD2	-	TRBJ2-3	TRBV30	CAWSVRRTSGGTDTQYF	TGTGCCTGGAGTGTACGAAGGACTAGCGGGGGCACAGATACGCAGTATTTT
-	-	TRBJ2-3	TRBV28	CASSLPGDTQYF	TGTGCCAGCAGTCTTCCAGGAGATACGCAGTATTTT
TRBD1	few	TRBJ2-7	TRBV6-6	CASRPTGSRYEQYF	TGTGCCAGCAGACCGACAGGGAGTCGCTACGAGCAGTACTTC
-	-	TRBJ1-2	TRBV19	CASSITVTGGYTF	TGTGCCAGTAGTATAACGGTAACAGGTGGCTACACCTTC
-	-	TRBJ1-6	TRBV21-1	CASMVREATHSPLHF	TGTGCCAGCATGGTCAGAGAGGCTACCCATTCACCCCTCCACTTT
-	-	TRBJ1-1	TRBV18	CASSLGSITEAFF	TGTGCCAGCTCCCTGGGCAGCATCACTGAAGCTTTCTTT
-	-	TRBJ2-7	TRBV5-1	CASSLTTGPGVVQYF	TGCGCCAGCAGCTTAACGACCGGGCCCGGCGTGGTGCAGTACTTC
-	-	TRBJ1-4	TRBV10-3	CATSTGPDEKLFF	TGTGCCACCTCGACCGGACCGGATGAAAAACTGTTTTTT
TRBD1	-	TRBJ2-7	TRBV6-5	CASSAGTGRYEQYF	TGTGCCAGCAGTGCCGGGACAGGGAGATACGAGCAGTACTTC
-	-	TRBJ1-1	TRBV6-5	CASSPGGGTEAFF	TGTGCCAGCAGCCCAGGCGGGGGCACTGAAGCTTTCTTT
-	-	TRBJ1-1	TRBV19	CASSGGHPLPFF	TGTGCCAGTAGTGGAGGACATCCTTTGCCTTTCTTT
-	-	TRBJ2-3	TRBV30	CAWSSWISGSTDTQYF	TGTGCCTGGAGCAGCTGGATAAGCGGGAGCACAGATACGCAGTATTTT
-	-	TRBJ1-1	TRBV20-1	CSAYENTEAFF	TGCAGTGCATACGAAAACACTGAAGCTTTCTTT
-	-	TRBJ2-7	TRBV29-1	CSVSLGDTYEQYF	TGCAGCGTTTCTTTAGGGGACACCTACGAGCAGTACTTC
-	-	TRBJ2-1	TRBV5-1	CASSRDRFNEQFF	TGCGCCAGCAGCCGCGACAGGTTCAATGAGCAGTTCTTC
-	-	TRBJ1-2	TRBV4-3	CASSQVRVDYGYTF	TGCGCCAGCAGCCAAGTCAGGGTCGACTATGGCTACACCTTC
TRBD1	-	TRBJ2-1	TRBV6-4	CASSDSSAQGRDEQFF	TGTGCCAGCAGTGACTCGAGCGCACAGGGGCGCGATGAGCAGTTCTTC
-	-	TRBJ2-2	TRBV25-1	CASRRGGNTGELFF	TGTGCCAGCAGAAGAGGGGGGAACACCGGGGAGCTGTTTTTT
TRBD1	-	TRBJ2-3	TRBV11-2	CASQETGEELTDTQYF	TGTGCCAGCCAGGAGACAGGGGAGGAACTCACAGATACGCAGTATTTT
-	-	TRBJ1-1	TRBV5-5	CASSLLFGVHTEAFF	TGTGCCAGCAGCTTGCTTTTCGGGGTTCACACTGAAGCTTTCTTT
-	-	TRBJ2-2	TRBV19	CASSHRVRGFDGELFF	TGTGCCAGTAGTCACCGGGTCAGGGGATTTGACGGGGAGCTGTTTTTT